Each of the 17 T cell receptor beta chains below was sequenced from the same sample in a study of cytomegalovirus exposure and HLA in healthy donors. PCR employed 60 Vbeta and 13 Jbeta primers. The repertoire was sequenced with immunoSEQ multiplex PCR; TCRdb's copy has only in-frame clones and lacks some. In the table there are approximately 160,000 clones, roughly 75% of which are singletons. The material sequenced was PBMCs. These receptors were collected from a man between 18 and 35 years old in good health and CMV-seronegative.

This chain uses TRBV5-6 with TRBJ1-5, with D hard to call. The CDR3 is 14 residues long. The V end was cut by 2 bases, the J end by 1 base, with 7 bases between. The V gene's germline CDR1 is SGHDT and CDR2 YYEEEE. CDR3 sequence: CASSLRRSNQPQHF. For the CDR3, the DNA is TGTGCCAGCAGCTTAAGGCGGAGCAATCAGCCCCAGCATTTT. The full variable domain, completed using reference TRBV5-6 and TRBJ1-5, is DAGVTQSPTHLIKTRGQQVTLRCSPKSGHDTVSWYQQALGQGPQFIFQYYEEEERQRGNFPDRFSGHQFPNYSSELNVNALLLGDSALYLCASSLRRSNQPQHFGDGTRLSIL.

The J gene is TRBJ1-2, the V gene TRBV11-2; 7 bases line up with TRBD1. CDR1 and CDR2 from the germline V gene are SGHAT and FQNNGV. J lost 8 bases, V lost 5 bases, and 5 bases had no gene match. The CDR3 length is 12 residues. CDR3 in DNA: TGTGCCAGCAGCCCTGGACAGGCCGGCTACACCTTC. Protein product: CASSPGQAGYTF.

CDR3 nucleotides: TGTGCCAGCAGTGGGCAAGGCACAGATACGCAGTATTTT. Protein sequence: CASSGQGTDTQYF. The chain uses TRBV2 and TRBJ2-3; no firm D call. Germline lookup yields CDR1 SNHLY and CDR2 FYNNEI. CDR3 length equals 13 residues. Between the trimmed V and J ends, which lost 4 bases and 1 base, there was a span of 6 bases.

The V and J genes are TRBV6-4 and TRBJ1-6; TRBD1 aligns across 11 bases. The CDR3 extends over 14 amino acids. After removal of 2 bases from V and 9 bases from J, the junction contained 0 bases not matched to a gene. CDR1 is MRHNA, CDR2 SNTAGT, per germline. CDR3 loop: CASSDGTGGSPLHF. The CDR3 DNA is TGTGCCAGCAGTGACGGGACAGGGGGTTCACCCCTCCACTTT.

The V gene is TRBV4-1, the J gene TRBJ2-7, with TRBD2 matching 10 bases. Germline CDR1 and CDR2: MGHRA and YSYEKL. The CDR3 extends over 17 amino acids. Losses at the gene ends were 0 bases for V and 1 base for J; bases not matched to a gene: 6. As DNA, the CDR3 is TGCGCCAGCAGCCAAGAGACTGGGACTAGCGAATCCTACGAGCAGTACTTC. This gives the protein CASSQETGTSESYEQYF.

With respect to this clone: One end of the junction fails to match germline, which may point to a read error. This chain links TRBV7-9 with TRBJ1-2, with 10 bases that match TRBD1. Germline V gene sequence: CDR1 SEHNR, CDR2 FQNEAQ (reference sequence). The CDR3 is made up of 17 amino acids. In nucleotides, the CDR3 is TGTTCCAGCAGCTTAGCGGGGGGCGACAGGGGGCGAAATGGCTACACCTTC. This gives the protein CSSSLAGGDRGRNGYTF.

V usage is TRBV6-4 and J usage is TRBJ2-2; 7 bases are a match to TRBD2. This CDR3 region has 15 residues. The junction had 3 bases not matched to a gene; V was cut back by 2 bases and J by 3 bases. Germline CDR1 is MRHNA and CDR2 is SNTAGT. Written as DNA, the CDR3 is TGTGCCAGCAGTGACGGCGCGGGAGACACCGGGGAGCTGTTTTTT. This codes for CASSDGAGDTGELFF.

This clone has only a few counts. This rearrangement joins TRBV15 to TRBJ1-2; TRBD1 agrees at 7 bases. J gave up 3 bases and V 0 bases, and 4 bases lay outside the gene matches. Germline CDR1 reads LNHNV; CDR2 reads YYDKDF (reference sequence). This CDR3 spans 15 amino acids. CDR3 protein: CATSRDQGVDYGYTF. The CDR3 nucleotides are TGTGCCACCAGCAGAGATCAGGGGGTGGACTATGGCTACACCTTC. The variable domain in full, with the rest retrieved from reference TRBV15 and TRBJ1-2, is DAMVIQNPRYQVTQFGKPVTLSCSQTLNHNVMYWYQQKSSQAPKLLFHYYDKDFNNEADTPDNFQSRRPNTSFCFLDIRSPGLGDTAMYLCATSRDQGVDYGYTFGSGTRLTVV.

V is TRBV7-9 and J is TRBJ2-1, with 10 bases that match TRBD2. This CDR3 is built from 13 residues. The germline gives CDR1 SEHNR, CDR2 FQNEAQ (reference sequence). The trim removed 7 bases at V and 8 bases at J, leaving 5 bases unmatched. CDR3 amino acids: CASTRLAGDEQFF. The CDR3 coding sequence is TGTGCCAGCACCCGACTAGCGGGCGATGAGCAGTTCTTC.

The chain combines TRBV13 with TRBJ2-5; possibly TRBD2 for D (5 bases). Germline V gene lookup returns CDR1 PRHDT and CDR2 FYEKMQ (reference sequence). CDR3 length equals 13 residues. V gave up 1 base and J gave up 5 bases, with 8 bases separating them. The CDR3 region is CASSLAGMETQYF. The DNA for the CDR3 is TGTGCCAGCAGCTTAGCCGGGATGGAGACCCAGTACTTC.

This chain links TRBV6-5 with TRBJ2-7, with a possible D match to TRBD1 (5 bases). This CDR3 region has 15 residues. Germline CDR1 and CDR2: MNHEY and SVGAGI. The ends were cut back, 5 bases at V and 7 bases at J, with 21 bases in the middle. The CDR3: CASSPNVGQVKEQYF. The CDR3 bases are TGTGCCAGCAGTCCAAATGTGGGGCAGGTGAAGGAGCAGTACTTC.

The J gene is TRBJ2-2, the V gene TRBV28; tentatively, D is TRBD2 (5 bases). CDR3 size: 17 residues. With 5 bases removed from V and 0 bases from J, the gap between germline ends came to 16 bases. Looked up from germline, CDR1 is MDHEN and CDR2 is SYDVKM. CDR3 DNA: TGTGCCAGCAGTCCCACACCCGGACTGACGAACACCGGGGAGCTGTTTTTT. Translation gives CASSPTPGLTNTGELFF.

Comment on this clone: An end of the junction does not agree with germline; a read error may underlie this. The rearrangement joins TRBV7-9 to TRBJ2-1; the match to TRBD2 covers 7 bases. Germline-derived CDR1 and CDR2 are SEHNR and FQNEAQ (reference sequence). The CDR3 spans 15 residues. The CDR3 loop reads CSSSLGSGDLNEQFF. CDR3 bases: TGTTCCAGCAGCTTGGGAAGCGGGGACTTAAATGAGCAGTTCTTC.

The V call is TRBV7-2, the J call TRBJ2-5; 7 positions match TRBD1. V shed 1 base and J 11 bases; nucleotides not matched to a gene: 4. The CDR3 contains 12 residues. Looked up from germline, CDR1 is SGHTA and CDR2 is FQGNSA. Here the CDR3 DNA reads TGTGCCAGCAGCTTAGATGACAGGGTTCAGTACTTC. It yields the protein CASSLDDRVQYF.

This sequence joins TRBV5-4 and TRBJ2-1, with 11 bases identical to TRBD1. The CDR3 covers 16 residues. V lost 6 bases and J lost 12; bases outside the gene matches: 17. CDR1 and CDR2 (germline): SGHNT, YYREEE (reference sequence). CDR3 sequence: CASTRGGTGGGRRQFF. DNA for the CDR3: TGTGCCAGCACCCGTGGAGGGACAGGGGGTGGGCGGAGGCAGTTCTTC.

The V call is TRBV19, the J call TRBJ1-2; 8 positions match TRBD1. V was clipped by 5 bases and J by 8 bases; unmatched bases: 7. CDR1 and CDR2 from the germline V gene are LNHDA and SQIVND (reference sequence). This CDR3 contains 13 residues. The chain's CDR3 is CASSYRTGSGYTF. CDR3 sequence (DNA): TGTGCCAGTAGTTACCGGACAGGGAGCGGCTACACCTTC. The full variable domain, rest sourced from reference TRBV19 and TRBJ1-2, is DGGITQSPKYLFRKEGQNVTLSCEQNLNHDAMYWYRQDPGQGLRLIYYSQIVNDFQKGDIAEGYSVSREKKESFPLTVTSAQKNPTAFYLCASSYRTGSGYTFGSGTRLTVV.

The gene calls are TRBV9 and TRBJ2-2; a possible D gene is TRBD1 (6 bases). With 4 bases removed from V and 5 bases from J, the gap between germline ends came to 15 bases. Germline assignment: CDR1 SGDLS and CDR2 YYNGEE. The CDR3 consists of 15 residues. Written as DNA, the CDR3 is TGTGCCAGCAGCCCCACCCTACAGGGAACCGGGGAGCTGTTTTTT. Encoded protein: CASSPTLQGTGELFF.